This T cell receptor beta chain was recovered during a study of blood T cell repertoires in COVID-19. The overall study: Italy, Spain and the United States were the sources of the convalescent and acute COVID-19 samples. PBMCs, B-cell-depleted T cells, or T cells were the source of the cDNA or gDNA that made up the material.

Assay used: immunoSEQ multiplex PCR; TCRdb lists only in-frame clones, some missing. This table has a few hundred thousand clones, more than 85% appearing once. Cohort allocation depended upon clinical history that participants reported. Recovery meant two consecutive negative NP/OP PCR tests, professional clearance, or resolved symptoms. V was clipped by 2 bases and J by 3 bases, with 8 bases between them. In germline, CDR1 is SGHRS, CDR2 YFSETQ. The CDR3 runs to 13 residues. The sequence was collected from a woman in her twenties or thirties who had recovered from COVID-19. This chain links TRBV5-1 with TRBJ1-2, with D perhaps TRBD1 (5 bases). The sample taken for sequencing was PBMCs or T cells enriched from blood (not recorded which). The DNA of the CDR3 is TGCGCCAGCAGCTTTCTGACAGACTATGGCTACACCTTC. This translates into CASSFLTDYGYTF.